This T cell receptor (beta chain) was observed in a study of CD8+CD57+ T cells in acquired aplastic anemia. A few counts support this clonotype. Germline CDR1 and CDR2: SGHTA and FQGTGA. The CDR3 is made up of 13 amino acids. The V and J ends lost 4 bases and 4 bases respectively, with 10 bases between them. Only patients with CD8+CD57+ cell expansion on flow cytometry were chosen for sequencing. The study profiled TCR beta VDJ and CDR3 using genomic DNA as template. Via MiXCR, TCRdb re-called the reads, giving one row per CDR3 protein. The sample carries 260,000 or so distinct CDR3 sequences, 40% to 50% recorded once.

The receptor's source is a human donor with aplastic anemia. Sequenced input: sorted CD4+, CD8+, or CD8+CD57+ T cells (not recorded which) from PBMCs. The V gene is TRBV7-3, the J gene TRBJ1-1; no firm D call. CDR3 nucleotide sequence: TGTGCCAGCAGCTGGAGTGTTAGCACTGAAGCTTTCTTT. Protein: CASSWSVSTEAFF.